The 22 T cell receptor beta chains reported below all come from one sample, sequenced in a study of identical twins. Each CDR3 protein is one row after TCRdb ran MiXCR on the 5' RACE reads. There are 1.5 million to 2 million distinct CDR3 sequences in the sample; 25% to 35% occur only once, and more than 0.25% lies in the top ten. Sequenced sample: cord blood. The receptor set was obtained from a newborn girl in good health.

This clonotype was picked up a small number of times. The rearrangement links TRBV28 to TRBJ2-3, with 10 bases fitting TRBD2. After removal of 3 bases from V and 5 bases from J, the junction contained 29 bases not matched to a gene. This CDR3 region has 23 residues. Germline-derived CDR1 and CDR2 are MDHEN and SYDVKM. CDR3 nucleotides: TGTGCCAGCAGTTTGTGGGACAGAATCACCAGCGGGAGGGCCCGTGGAAGTGTAGATACGCAGTATTTT. This gives the protein CASSLWDRITSGRARGSVDTQYF.

This sequence joins TRBV29-1 and TRBJ1-1, with D perhaps TRBD1 (5 bases). The CDR3 loop spans 11 amino acids. Per germline, CDR1 SQVTM and CDR2 ANQGSEA. V was cut by 6 bases and J by 2 bases, with 7 bases left in between. CDR3 coding DNA: TGCAGCGTCGACAGTAACACTGAAGCTTTCTTT. Translated: CSVDSNTEAFF.

This clonotype has at least ten counts. This chain uses TRBV3-1 with TRBJ2-5, with a possible D match to TRBD2 (5 bases). Trimming removed 1 base from V and 2 bases from J, with 8 bases in between. CDR1 is LGHDT, CDR2 YNNKEL, per germline (reference sequence). The CDR3 spans 14 residues. CDR3 sequence reads: CASSQGRTQETQYF. Here the CDR3 DNA reads TGTGCCAGCAGCCAAGGTCGGACTCAAGAGACCCAGTACTTC.

The chain joins TRBV7-2 to TRBJ2-2; D is unresolved. The germline V and J ends were trimmed by 8 bases and 4 bases, with 5 bases remaining between them. The CDR3 contains 11 residues. From germline, CDR1 is SGHTA and CDR2 FQGNSA. This CDR3 reads CASGFTGELFF. CDR3 nucleotide sequence: TGTGCCAGCGGGTTCACCGGGGAGCTGTTTTTT.

The CDR3 sequence: CASSVAPGTGGEQYF. Written as DNA, the CDR3 is TGTGCCAGCAGCGTAGCTCCCGGGACAGGGGGCGAGCAGTACTTC. V and J are TRBV9 and TRBJ2-7; 11 nucleotides match TRBD1. V lost 0 bases to trimming and J lost 6 bases; unmatched junction nucleotides: 5. Germline values: CDR1 SGDLS, CDR2 YYNGEE. The CDR3 is 15 amino acids.

The J gene is TRBJ1-1, the V gene TRBV7-2; TRBD1 matches 9 bases. The ends lost 1 base at V and 0 bases at J; junction bases unmatched: 6. Germline CDR1 is SGHTA and CDR2 is FQGNSA. The CDR3 has 17 amino acids. CDR3 residues: CASSLGGTGIMNTEAFF. DNA for the CDR3: TGTGCCAGCAGCTTAGGTGGGACAGGGATCATGAACACTGAAGCTTTCTTT.

V usage is TRBV20-1 and J usage is TRBJ2-7; no reliable D call. The V gene's germline CDR1 is DFQATT and CDR2 SNEGSKA (reference sequence). This CDR3 has 12 amino acids. The V end lost 5 bases, the J end lost 0 bases, and 8 bases lay between the germline ends. CDR3 region: CSAQFSSYEQYF. The CDR3 nucleotides read TGCAGTGCTCAATTCAGCTCCTACGAGCAGTACTTC.

V gene TRBV5-1 combines with J gene TRBJ2-5, with TRBD1 as a possible D gene (6 bases). With 1 base removed from V and 4 bases from J, the gap between germline ends came to 14 bases. Germline CDR1 is SGHRS and CDR2 is YFSETQ. The CDR3 length is 15 residues. CDR3 DNA: TGCGCCAGCAGCTTGTTGAAGTCAGGGGCAGAGACCCAGTACTTC. It encodes CASSLLKSGAETQYF.

V is TRBV19 and J is TRBJ2-1; perhaps D is TRBD1 or TRBD2 (5 bases each). Deletions cut 4 bases from V and 0 bases from J, with 13 bases between. Germline loops: CDR1 LNHDA, CDR2 SQIVND (reference sequence). The length of the CDR3 is 16 residues. In DNA form, the CDR3 reads TGTGCCAGTAGTAGGGGGATCGATAGCTCCTACAATGAGCAGTTCTTC. It is translated as CASSRGIDSSYNEQFF.

V gene TRBV20-1 combines with J gene TRBJ2-5; D is ambiguous. The J call may be incorrect, as the DNA end agrees better with TRBJ2-7. This CDR3 is built from 12 residues. Germline lookup yields CDR1 DFQATT and CDR2 SNEGSKA (reference sequence). CDR3 coding DNA: TGCAGTGCTAGTCACCCGTCGGGCGAGCAGTACTTC. It codes for CSASHPSGEQYF.

V and J are TRBV20-1 and TRBJ1-5, with D unresolved. This CDR3 contains 14 residues. Germline-derived CDR1 and CDR2 are DFQATT and SNEGSKA (reference sequence). V was clipped by 2 bases and J by 0 bases, with 8 bases between them. CDR3 residues: CSARKVRSNQPQHF. The CDR3 coding sequence is TGCAGTGCTAGAAAGGTCCGTAGCAATCAGCCCCAGCATTTT.

The chain uses TRBV19 and TRBJ2-3; the D call may be TRBD1 or TRBD2 (5 bases each). V lost 5 bases and J lost 0, with 15 bases in between. Germline CDR1 and CDR2: LNHDA and SQIVND (reference sequence). This CDR3 contains 16 residues. CDR3 sequence: CASSRGTGFSTDTQYF. The DNA for the CDR3 is TGTGCCAGTAGTCGGGGAACAGGTTTTAGCACAGATACGCAGTATTTT.

In DNA, the CDR3 is TGCGCCAGCAGCCCCCCTAGCGGGGGGACTCAAGAGACCCAGTACTTC. Its translation is CASSPPSGGTQETQYF. This chain connects TRBV5-1 to TRBJ2-5; 11 bases match TRBD2. With 4 bases clipped from V and 2 bases from J, the junction kept 7 bases outside the gene matches. The germline gives CDR1 SGHRS, CDR2 YFSETQ. This CDR3 comprises 16 residues.

The chain employs TRBV6-1 and TRBJ2-7, with D unresolved. This CDR3 is 13 amino acids long. V lost 5 bases, J lost 6 bases, and 14 bases lay in between. Germline V gives CDR1 MNHNS, CDR2 SASEGT. The CDR3 region has the DNA TGTGCCAGCAGTTCCTTACCTTGGGGCGAGCAGTACTTC. This sequence encodes CASSSLPWGEQYF.

This clonotype was observed a single time. With a much larger clone just one base away, this may be a read error. The genes are TRBV12-3 or TRBV12-4 and TRBJ2-1, with D possibly TRBD2 on 5 matching bases. This CDR3 has 14 amino acids. V was trimmed by 3 bases and J by 13 bases, leaving 19 bases between them. The CDR3 reads CASSFSAVWETQFF. In DNA, the CDR3 is TGTGCCAGCAGTTTTAGCGCGGTTTGGGAGACCCAGTTCTTC.

This clonotype has just a few counts. The chain carries TRBV21-1 and TRBJ1-5; TRBD1, the table's D call, was not compared with the DNA. TRBV21-1 is a documented pseudogene. This CDR3 has 16 residues. CDR3 sequence: CASSHNDRVGNQPQHF. As DNA, the CDR3 is TGTGCCAGCAGCCATAATGACAGGGTCGGCAATCAGCCCCAGCATTTT.

The chain joins TRBV28 to TRBJ2-3; D may be TRBD1 or TRBD2 (6 bases each). Germline V gene data show CDR1 as MDHEN and CDR2 as SYDVKM. V shed 6 bases and J shed 3 bases, with 16 bases lying between them. This CDR3 contains 15 residues. The CDR3 loop is CASRPPGAETDTQYF. The CDR3 DNA follows: TGTGCCAGCAGGCCTCCGGGGGCTGAGACAGATACGCAGTATTTT.

This chain connects TRBV13 to TRBJ2-7; D is ambiguous. V dropped 0 bases and J dropped 0 bases, with 9 bases sitting between them. In germline, CDR1 is PRHDT, CDR2 FYEKMQ (reference sequence). The CDR3 has 15 amino acids. The CDR3 region has the DNA TGTGCCAGCAGCTTAGGGCAGGCGGCCTCCTACGAGCAGTACTTC. This translates into CASSLGQAASYEQYF. Variable domain in full (rest from reference TRBV13 and TRBJ2-7): AAGVIQSPRHLIKEKRETATLKCYPIPRHDTVYWYQQGPGQDPQFLISFYEKMQSDKGSIPDRFSAQQFSDYHSELNMSSLELGDSALYFCASSLGQAASYEQYFGPGTRLTVT.

V is TRBV20-1 and J is TRBJ2-7; no reliable D call. The germline V gene has CDR1 DFQATT and CDR2 SNEGSKA (reference sequence). The CDR3 length is 11 residues. V was clipped by 5 bases and J by 2 bases, with 7 bases between them. In DNA form, the CDR3 reads TGCAGTGCTCAGTCGGCCTACGAGCAGTACTTC. Amino acids: CSAQSAYEQYF.

This clonotype was seen more than once but under ten times. The chain carries TRBV12-3 or TRBV12-4 and TRBJ1-2; TRBD1 is a possible D gene (6 bases). V was trimmed by 6 bases and J by 7 bases, leaving 15 bases between them. The CDR3 is 13 residues long. The CDR3 bases are TGTGCCAGCAGCCCACCCACAGGGACTGGCTACACCTTC. Its protein product is CASSPPTGTGYTF.

This clonotype has only one observation. The rearrangement links TRBV24-1 to TRBJ1-1; D call uncertain. Germline V gives CDR1 KGHDR, CDR2 SFDVKD. This CDR3 has 13 amino acids. The V and J ends lost 6 bases and 2 bases respectively, with 9 bases between them. CDR3 in amino acids: CATSQRDNTEAFF. CDR3 nucleotides: TGTGCCACCAGTCAGAGGGATAACACTGAAGCTTTCTTT.

The table lists this clonotype with a few counts. Here the CDR3 DNA reads TGTGCCACGACAGGGAACAACTATGGCTACACCTTC. Its translation: CATTGNNYGYTF. The chain has TRBV7-9 and TRBJ1-2; 7 bases align to TRBD1. Germline V gives CDR1 SEHNR, CDR2 FQNEAQ (reference sequence). The CDR3 sequence is 12 residues long. V trimming: 10 bases; J trimming: 2 bases; junction bases outside the gene matches: 4. Variable domain in full (rest from reference TRBV7-9 and TRBJ1-2): DTGVSQNPRHKITKRGQNVTFRCDPISEHNRLYWYRQTLGQGPEFLTYFQNEAQLEKSRLLSDRFSAERPKGSFSTLEIQRTEQGDSAMYLCATTGNNYGYTFGSGTRLTVV.